This TCR beta chain emerged from a study of CD8+ T cells in alopecia areata. Looking at the study overall: Each of the treated patients was given oral tofacitinib, 5 to 10 mg twice daily, for moderate-to-severe alopecia areata.

Investigators isolated RNA and reverse transcribed it into cDNA to act as the sequencing template. Some clones are missing from TCRdb's copy, which holds only in-frame ones; the method was immunoSEQ multiplex PCR. Counted here are roughly 180,000 clones, roughly 60% occurring once; the ten biggest clones make up about 1.5%. Peripheral blood and lesional scalp punch biopsies came from alopecia areata patients. On this clone itself: The antigen remains undetermined.

Study-wide results and caveats: Sequencing of scalp samples also includes resident alphabeta T cells from normal skin.

In germline, CDR1 is SGHVS, CDR2 FQNEAQ. The CDR3 length is 14 residues. V shed 3 bases and J shed 1 base, with 8 bases lying between them. The receptor's source is a human donor with alopecia areata. Sequenced material: CD4+ T cells sorted from blood, taken at week 0. The chain uses TRBV7-8 and TRBJ2-3, with unresolved D. The CDR3 DNA reads TGTGCCAGCAGCTTCGAAGCGCGCACAGATACGCAGTATTTT. It translates to CASSFEARTDTQYF.